A selection of T cell receptor beta chains follows, all from one sample in a study of identical twins. MiXCR, run by TCRdb on the 5' RACE reads, gives a single entry per CDR3 protein. In the table there are 200,000 to 250,000 distinct CDR3 sequences, 5.5% to 7.5% of which are singletons. The sample was also linked to a second study, of T cells expressing NK-cell markers.

What was sequenced was CD8+ T cells sorted from blood. The receptors originated from a young woman in good health. Each CDR3 is given with its conserved first and last residue. D genes are given only for firm matches. Only some rows state a clone size, as once, few, many or a class for expanded clones.

CDR3 protein: CASSFIGRAGYTF
CDR3 DNA: TGTGCCAGCAGTTTCATAGGCAGGGCTGGCTACACCTTC
D gene: .
clone size: few
J gene: TRBJ1-2
V gene: TRBV12-3/TRBV12-4

CDR3 protein: CASSQARRRGDTEAFF
CDR3 DNA: TGTGCCAGCAGCCAAGCTCGAAGAAGGGGGGACACTGAAGCTTTCTTT
D gene: .
clone size: few
J gene: TRBJ1-1
V gene: TRBV6-1

CDR3 protein: CASSYGRGNTEAFF
CDR3 DNA: TGTGCCAGCAGTTACGGCAGGGGAAACACTGAAGCTTTCTTT
D gene: .
clone size: few
J gene: TRBJ1-1
V gene: TRBV6-5

CDR3 protein: CASSVLSGADTQYF
CDR3 DNA: TGTGCCAGCAGCGTACTTTCCGGGGCGGATACGCAGTATTTT
D gene: .
clone size: few
J gene: TRBJ2-3
V gene: TRBV9

CDR3 protein: CASSSDRGKEQFF
CDR3 DNA: TGCGCCAGCAGCTCCGACCGGGGTAAAGAGCAGTTCTTC
D gene: .
clone size: many
J gene: TRBJ2-1
V gene: TRBV5-1

CDR3 protein: CASSYLVGSYEQYF
CDR3 DNA: TGTGCCAGCAGTTACTTGGTTGGCTCCTACGAGCAGTACTTC
D gene: .
clone size: few
J gene: TRBJ2-7
V gene: TRBV12-3/TRBV12-4

CDR3 protein: CASSGLATDTQYF
CDR3 DNA: TGTGCCAGTTCGGGACTAGCAACAGATACGCAGTATTTT
D gene: TRBD2
clone size: few
J gene: TRBJ2-3
V gene: TRBV3-1

CDR3 protein: CASSSRNRGRGEQFF
CDR3 DNA: TGTGCCAGCAGCTCCCGAAACAGGGGGAGAGGTGAGCAGTTCTTC
D gene: TRBD1
clone size: few
J gene: TRBJ2-1
V gene: TRBV13

CDR3 protein: CASSLASDPTGTWDTEAFF
CDR3 DNA: TGTGCCAGCAGCTTGGCCTCGGATCCCACAGGAACCTGGGACACTGAAGCTTTCTTT
D gene: .
clone size: many
J gene: TRBJ1-1
V gene: TRBV5-6

CDR3 protein: CASSPHLGVNTEAFF
CDR3 DNA: TGTGCCAGCAGTCCCCACCTAGGGGTGAACACTGAAGCTTTCTTT
D gene: .
clone size: few
J gene: TRBJ1-1
V gene: TRBV12-3/TRBV12-4

CDR3 protein: CASSQANDGSPLHF
CDR3 DNA: TGTGCCAGCAGCCAAGCGAACGATGGTTCACCCCTCCACTTT
D gene: .
clone size: few
J gene: TRBJ1-6
V gene: TRBV14

CDR3 protein: CASSLYPSTQYF
CDR3 DNA: TGTGCCAGCAGTTTATACCCTTCCACGCAGTATTTT
D gene: .
clone size: .
J gene: TRBJ2-3
V gene: TRBV27

CDR3 protein: CSASLLGELFF
CDR3 DNA: TGCAGTGCTAGCCTCCTGGGGGAGCTGTTTTTT
D gene: .
clone size: .
J gene: TRBJ2-2
V gene: TRBV20-1

CDR3 protein: CASSEPDRAYTEAFF
CDR3 DNA: TGTGCCAGCAGCGAACCCGACAGGGCCTACACTGAAGCTTTCTTT
D gene: TRBD1
clone size: .
J gene: TRBJ1-1
V gene: TRBV9

CDR3 protein: CSADRNEKLFF
CDR3 DNA: TGCAGCGCCGACAGGAATGAAAAACTGTTTTTT
D gene: .
clone size: few
J gene: TRBJ1-4
V gene: TRBV29-1

CDR3 protein: CASSSDVGSYNEQFF
CDR3 DNA: TGTGCCAGCAGCTCCGACGTGGGCTCCTACAATGAGCAGTTCTTC
D gene: .
clone size: many
J gene: TRBJ2-1
V gene: TRBV5-5

CDR3 protein: CASSLAGQGPNEQYF
CDR3 DNA: TGTGCCAGCAGTTTGGCGGGACAGGGACCTAACGAGCAGTACTTC
D gene: TRBD1
clone size: few
J gene: TRBJ2-7
V gene: TRBV6-2/TRBV6-3

CDR3 protein: CASSIFLSGGSTDTQYF
CDR3 DNA: TGTGCCAGCAGCATTTTCCTTAGCGGGGGGAGCACAGATACGCAGTATTTT
D gene: TRBD2
clone size: .
J gene: TRBJ2-3
V gene: TRBV12-3/TRBV12-4

CDR3 protein: CASCASGYLLYEQYF
CDR3 DNA: TGTGCCAGCTGCGCTTCGGGCTACCTCCTCTACGAGCAGTACTTC
D gene: .
clone size: few
J gene: TRBJ2-7
V gene: TRBV7-2

CDR3 protein: CASSKQGDSPLHF
CDR3 DNA: TGTGCCAGTAGTAAACAGGGTGATTCACCCCTCCACTTT
D gene: .
clone size: few
J gene: TRBJ1-6
V gene: TRBV19

CDR3 protein: CSAGGPHFFYEQYF
CDR3 DNA: TGCAGTGCTGGGGGACCTCACTTCTTCTACGAGCAGTACTTC
D gene: .
clone size: .
J gene: TRBJ2-7
V gene: TRBV20-1

CDR3 protein: CASSAQGNNGYTF
CDR3 DNA: TGTGCCAGCAGCGCACAGGGTAATAATGGCTACACCTTC
D gene: .
clone size: .
J gene: TRBJ1-2
V gene: TRBV7-9

CDR3 protein: CASSAPSRDNEQFF
CDR3 DNA: TGTGCCAGCAGCGCGCCCAGTAGGGACAATGAGCAGTTCTTC
D gene: .
clone size: .
J gene: TRBJ2-1
V gene: TRBV9

CDR3 protein: CASSHAGNLYNEQFF
CDR3 DNA: TGTGCCAGCAGCCATGCAGGTAACCTCTACAATGAGCAGTTCTTC
D gene: .
clone size: many
J gene: TRBJ2-1
V gene: TRBV11-2

CDR3 protein: CASRTSDRDSTQETQYF
CDR3 DNA: TGTGCCAGCAGGACTTCCGACCGGGACTCCACCCAAGAGACCCAGTACTTC
D gene: .
clone size: .
J gene: TRBJ2-5
V gene: TRBV7-8

CDR3 protein: CASSLAGTYEQYF
CDR3 DNA: TGTGCCAGCAGCTTAGCAGGGACATACGAGCAGTACTTC
D gene: .
clone size: many
J gene: TRBJ2-7
V gene: TRBV7-6

CDR3 protein: CASSLAMGKVGEKLFF
CDR3 DNA: TGTGCCAGCAGCTTAGCGATGGGCAAGGTTGGTGAAAAACTGTTTTTT
D gene: .
clone size: .
J gene: TRBJ1-4
V gene: TRBV7-9

CDR3 protein: CSARGTAGGADTQYF
CDR3 DNA: TGCAGTGCTAGAGGGACAGCCGGGGGGGCAGATACGCAGTATTTT
D gene: TRBD2
clone size: few
J gene: TRBJ2-3
V gene: TRBV20-1

CDR3 protein: CATAPIAGHEQFF
CDR3 DNA: TGTGCCACCGCCCCAATAGCGGGCCATGAGCAGTTCTTC
D gene: TRBD2
clone size: many
J gene: TRBJ2-1
V gene: TRBV6-1

CDR3 protein: CASRERAADTQYF
CDR3 DNA: TGTGCCAGCAGGGAGCGGGCCGCAGATACGCAGTATTTT
D gene: .
clone size: many
J gene: TRBJ2-3
V gene: TRBV7-9

CDR3 protein: CSATQEEKLTEAFF
CDR3 DNA: TGCAGTGCTACACAAGAAGAAAAGCTGACTGAAGCTTTCTTT
D gene: .
clone size: few
J gene: TRBJ1-1
V gene: TRBV20-1

CDR3 protein: CASSPGRAGGELFF
CDR3 DNA: TGTGCCAGCAGTCCGGGGAGGGCCGGGGGGGAGCTGTTTTTT
D gene: TRBD2
clone size: few
J gene: TRBJ2-2
V gene: TRBV6-1

CDR3 protein: CSAPGGEQFF
CDR3 DNA: TGCAGTGCCCCCGGGGGGGAGCAGTTCTTC
D gene: TRBD2
clone size: few
J gene: TRBJ2-1
V gene: TRBV20-1

CDR3 protein: CATSSQKKEQYF
CDR3 DNA: TGTGCCACCAGCAGCCAGAAAAAGGAGCAGTACTTC
D gene: .
clone size: many
J gene: TRBJ2-7
V gene: TRBV15

CDR3 protein: CASSPGDNKVYEQYF
CDR3 DNA: TGTGCCAGCAGCCCAGGGGACAATAAAGTCTACGAGCAGTACTTC
D gene: .
clone size: many
J gene: TRBJ2-7
V gene: TRBV7-6

CDR3 protein: CASSTGTHTEAFF
CDR3 DNA: TGTGCCAGCAGCACAGGGACTCACACTGAAGCTTTCTTT
D gene: .
clone size: .
J gene: TRBJ1-1
V gene: TRBV5-4

CDR3 protein: CATAPAGGKDEQYF
CDR3 DNA: TGTGCCACCGCTCCCGCGGGAGGCAAGGACGAGCAGTACTTC
D gene: TRBD2
clone size: once
J gene: TRBJ2-7
V gene: TRBV15

CDR3 protein: CASSWTGAANEKLFF
CDR3 DNA: TGTGCCAGCAGCTGGACAGGGGCTGCTAATGAAAAACTGTTTTTT
D gene: TRBD1
clone size: .
J gene: TRBJ1-4
V gene: TRBV6-1

CDR3 protein: CASSPNRDIAKNIQYF
CDR3 DNA: TGCGCCAGCAGCCCAAACAGGGACATAGCCAAAAACATTCAGTACTTC
D gene: .
clone size: many
J gene: TRBJ2-4
V gene: TRBV5-1

CDR3 protein: CASSASGITYEQYF
CDR3 DNA: TGTGCCAGCAGCGCATCCGGGATCACCTACGAGCAGTACTTC
D gene: .
clone size: many
J gene: TRBJ2-7
V gene: TRBV13